This T cell receptor (beta chain) originates from a study of long-term antiretroviral therapy in people with HIV. About this clone: What it recognizes is unknown.

Researchers report immunoSEQ v3.0 was run at survey level. TCRdb's copy holds only in-frame clones and misses some; the assay was immunoSEQ multiplex PCR. The table has 30,000 to 40,000 clones, 85% seen once. Points from the study as a whole: Transplant donor controls retained higher diversity, though diversity increased after ART. Pre-ART clonal expansions dominated every time point's repertoire.

Germline CDR1 and CDR2: SGDLS and YYNGEE. The CDR3 has 15 amino acids. V gave up 0 bases and J gave up 5 bases; unmatched junction bases: 0. The genes are TRBV9 and TRBJ2-5, with TRBD2 identical over 14 bases. Sequencing used unsorted PBMCs, obtained about 3.5 years after starting antiretroviral therapy. The receptor comes from a man aged 18 to 30 with HIV. CDR3 amino acids: CASSVGTSGGETQYF. The CDR3 bases are TGTGCCAGCAGCGTAGGGACTAGCGGGGGGGAGACCCAGTACTTC.